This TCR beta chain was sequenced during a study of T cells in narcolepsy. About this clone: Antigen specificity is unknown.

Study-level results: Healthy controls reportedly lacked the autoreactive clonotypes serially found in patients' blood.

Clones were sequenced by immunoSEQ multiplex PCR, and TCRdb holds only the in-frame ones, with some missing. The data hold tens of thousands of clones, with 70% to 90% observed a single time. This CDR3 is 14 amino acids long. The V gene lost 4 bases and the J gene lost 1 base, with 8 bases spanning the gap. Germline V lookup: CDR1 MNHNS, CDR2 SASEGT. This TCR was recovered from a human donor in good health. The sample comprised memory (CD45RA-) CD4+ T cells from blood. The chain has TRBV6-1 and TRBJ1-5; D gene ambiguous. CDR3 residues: CASSVAPSNQPQHF. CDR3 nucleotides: TGTGCCAGCAGTGTCGCTCCAAGCAATCAGCCCCAGCATTTT.